The clone carrying this T cell receptor (beta chain) was recorded at least ten times. Antigen unknown. The data are from a study of identifying expanded T cells in peripheral blood. During the collection period, no donor immune events like infections were recorded. Study-level results: Variance in clone template counts between approximately 2-week samples significantly increased with total template count across all healthy donors. Differentially abundant clones: around 1.1 between replicates, 15 to 17 at about 13 days, 19 to 20 at four.

The CDR3 sequence is 14 residues long. From germline, CDR1 is SGHNT and CDR2 YYREEE (reference sequence). Trimming took 5 bases from V and 7 from J; bases not matched to a gene: 4. Using immunoSEQ multiplex PCR, the repertoire was profiled, and TCRdb retains in-frame clones only, with some absent. The table has about 130,000 clones, roughly 90% seen once. The chain employs TRBV5-4 and TRBJ1-6; 9 nucleotides match TRBD1. Sequencing was carried out using blood. This receptor was taken from a person aged 18 to 75 in good health. CDR3 nucleotides: TGTGCCAGCAGAGCTGACAGGGGGAATTCACCCCTCCACTTT. It codes for CASRADRGNSPLHF.